The entry below describes one T cell receptor (beta chain). Its matching antigen is unknown. The treatment here: roughly 19 received Ad26.COV2.S at low or high dose, single or two shots; about 5 received placebo; per-sample allocation not given. At day 63 after the first vaccine or placebo injection, samples were drawn. Profiling relied on immunoSEQ multiplex PCR, and the TCRdb table lists in-frame clones only, not all of them. Of roughly 380,000 clones in the sample, 70% to 90% were seen once. The sample originates from a study of Ad26.COV2.S vaccination and SARS-CoV-2 variants. Across the study: Donor got 5x10^10 or 1x10^11 viral particles of Ad26.COV2.S.

Trimming took 7 bases from V and 3 from J; bases not matched to a gene: 9. CDR1 MNHNS and CDR2 SASEGT come from the germline V gene. This CDR3 is 15 amino acids long. Whole-study findings and limits: Vaccine and placebo groups showed comparable non-spike TCR breadth. Greater spike-specific TCR breadth was seen in vaccine recipients than in placebo recipients.

Source: peripheral blood, taken in a trial of Ad26.COV2.S vaccine versus placebo. This clonotype was sampled from a person aged 18-65 years who received the Ad26.COV2.S COVID-19 vaccine or a placebo. The chain combines TRBV6-1 with TRBJ2-3; 8 positions agree with TRBD2. The CDR3 region has the DNA TGTGCCAGCAAACCCAGGGCTAGCGGGACAGATACGCAGTATTTT. Translated, it gives CASKPRASGTDTQYF.